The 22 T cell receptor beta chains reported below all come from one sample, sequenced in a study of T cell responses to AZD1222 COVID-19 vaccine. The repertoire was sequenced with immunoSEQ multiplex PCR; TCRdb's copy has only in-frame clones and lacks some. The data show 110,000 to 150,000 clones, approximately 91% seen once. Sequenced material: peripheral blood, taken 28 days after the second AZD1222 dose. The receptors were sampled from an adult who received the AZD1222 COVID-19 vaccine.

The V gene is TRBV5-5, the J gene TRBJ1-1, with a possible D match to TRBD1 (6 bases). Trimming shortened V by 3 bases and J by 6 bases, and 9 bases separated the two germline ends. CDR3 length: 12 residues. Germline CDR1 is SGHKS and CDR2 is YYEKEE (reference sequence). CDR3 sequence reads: CASSSQGSEAFF. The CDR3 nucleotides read TGTGCCAGCAGCTCACAGGGCTCTGAAGCTTTCTTT.

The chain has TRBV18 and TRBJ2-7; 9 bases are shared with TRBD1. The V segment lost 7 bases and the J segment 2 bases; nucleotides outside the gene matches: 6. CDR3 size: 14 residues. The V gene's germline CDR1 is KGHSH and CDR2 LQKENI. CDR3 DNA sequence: TGTGCCAGCTACAAGACAGGGGGGGCCTACGAGCAGTACTTC. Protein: CASYKTGGAYEQYF.

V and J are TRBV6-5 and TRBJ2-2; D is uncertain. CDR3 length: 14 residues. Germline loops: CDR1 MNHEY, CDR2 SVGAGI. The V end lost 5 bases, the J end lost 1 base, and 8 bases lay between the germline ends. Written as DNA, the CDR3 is TGTGCCAGCAGTAAAAGACAGAACACCGGGGAGCTGTTTTTT. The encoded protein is CASSKRQNTGELFF.

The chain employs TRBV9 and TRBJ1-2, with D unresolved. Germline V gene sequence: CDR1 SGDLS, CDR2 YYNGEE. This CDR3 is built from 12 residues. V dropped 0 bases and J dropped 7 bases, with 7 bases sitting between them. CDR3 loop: CASSVVGSGYTF. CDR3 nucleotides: TGTGCCAGCAGCGTAGTGGGTTCTGGCTACACCTTC.

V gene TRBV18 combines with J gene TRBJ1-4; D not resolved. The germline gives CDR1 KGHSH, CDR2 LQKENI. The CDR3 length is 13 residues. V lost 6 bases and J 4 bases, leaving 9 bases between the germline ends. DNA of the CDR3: TGTGCCAGCTCCCCCCGGGGTAATGAAAAACTGTTTTTT. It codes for CASSPRGNEKLFF.

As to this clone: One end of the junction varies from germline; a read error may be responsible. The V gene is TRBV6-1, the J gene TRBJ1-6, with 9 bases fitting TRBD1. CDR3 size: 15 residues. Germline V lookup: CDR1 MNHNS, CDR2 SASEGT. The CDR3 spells CASSEDWQAGTGIFF. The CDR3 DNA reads TGTGCCAGCAGTGAAGATTGGCAAGCGGGGACAGGGATTTTTTTT.

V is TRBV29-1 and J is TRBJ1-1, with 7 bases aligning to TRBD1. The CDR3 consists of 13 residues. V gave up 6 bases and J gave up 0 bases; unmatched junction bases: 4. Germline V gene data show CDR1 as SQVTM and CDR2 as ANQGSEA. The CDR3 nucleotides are TGCAGCGTACGACAGGGCGTGAACACTGAAGCTTTCTTT. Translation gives CSVRQGVNTEAFF.

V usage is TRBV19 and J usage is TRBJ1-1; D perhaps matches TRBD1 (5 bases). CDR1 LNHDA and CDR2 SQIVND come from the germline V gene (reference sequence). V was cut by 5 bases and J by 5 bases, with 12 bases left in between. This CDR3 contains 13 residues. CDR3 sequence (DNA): TGTGCCAGTAGTCCCGGGGGGGGGACTGAAGCTTTCTTT. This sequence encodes CASSPGGGTEAFF.

The CDR3 DNA sequence: TGTGCCTGGAGTAGGGGGACAGGGGATGGCTACACCTTC. Amino acids: CAWSRGTGDGYTF. J is TRBJ1-2 and V is TRBV30; 10 bases are a match to TRBD1. This CDR3 has 13 residues. The germline gives CDR1 GTSNPN, CDR2 SVGIG (reference sequence). V gave up 2 bases and J gave up 6 bases; unmatched junction bases: 3. Drawing the rest from reference TRBV30 and TRBJ1-2, the complete variable domain is SQTIHQWPATLVQPVGSPLSLECTVEGTSNPNLYWYRQAAGRGLQLLFYSVGIGQISSEVPQNLSASRPQDRQFILSSKKLLLSDSGFYLCAWSRGTGDGYTFGSGTRLTVV.

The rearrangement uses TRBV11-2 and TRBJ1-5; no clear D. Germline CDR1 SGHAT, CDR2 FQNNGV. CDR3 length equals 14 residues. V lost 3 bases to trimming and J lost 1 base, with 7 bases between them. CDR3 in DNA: TGTGCCAGCAGCTTCGGGCCGAGCAATCAGCCCCAGCATTTT. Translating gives CASSFGPSNQPQHF.

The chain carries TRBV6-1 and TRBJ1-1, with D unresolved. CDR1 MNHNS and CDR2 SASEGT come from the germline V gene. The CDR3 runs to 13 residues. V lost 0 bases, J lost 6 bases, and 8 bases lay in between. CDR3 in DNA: TGTGCCAGCAGTGAAGCGGGAACAGCTGAAGCTTTCTTT. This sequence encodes CASSEAGTAEAFF.

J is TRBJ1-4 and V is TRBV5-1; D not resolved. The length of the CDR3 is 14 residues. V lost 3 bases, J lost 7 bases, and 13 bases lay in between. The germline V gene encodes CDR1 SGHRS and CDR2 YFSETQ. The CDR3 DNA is TGCGCCAGCAGCTATGGCACAGCGGGTGAAAAACTGTTTTTT. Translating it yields CASSYGTAGEKLFF.

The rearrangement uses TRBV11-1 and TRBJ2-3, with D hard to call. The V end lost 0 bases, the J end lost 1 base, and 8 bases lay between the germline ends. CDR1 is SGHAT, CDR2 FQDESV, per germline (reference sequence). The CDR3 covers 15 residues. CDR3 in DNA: TGTGCCAGCAGCTTAGCGCCACGGGGCACAGATACGCAGTATTTT. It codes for CASSLAPRGTDTQYF.

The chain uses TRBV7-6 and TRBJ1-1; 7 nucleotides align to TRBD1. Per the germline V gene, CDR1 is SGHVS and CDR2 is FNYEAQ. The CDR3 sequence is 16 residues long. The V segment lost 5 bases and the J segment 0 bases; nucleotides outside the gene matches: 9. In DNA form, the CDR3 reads TGTGCCAGCAGCCTAACCGCCGGGACAGTGAACACTGAAGCTTTCTTT. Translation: CASSLTAGTVNTEAFF.

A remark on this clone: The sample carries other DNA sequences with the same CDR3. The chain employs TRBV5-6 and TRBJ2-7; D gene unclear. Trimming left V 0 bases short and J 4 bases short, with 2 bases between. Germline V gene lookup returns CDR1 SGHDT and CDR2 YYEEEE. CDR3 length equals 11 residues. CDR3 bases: TGTGCCAGCAGCTTGGGATACGAGCAGTACTTC. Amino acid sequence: CASSLGYEQYF.

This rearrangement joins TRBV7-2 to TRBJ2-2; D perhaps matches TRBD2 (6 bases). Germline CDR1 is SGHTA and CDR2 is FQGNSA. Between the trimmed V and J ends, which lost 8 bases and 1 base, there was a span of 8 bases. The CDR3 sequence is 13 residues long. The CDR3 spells CASEGGNTGELFF. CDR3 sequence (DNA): TGTGCCAGCGAGGGAGGGAACACCGGGGAGCTGTTTTTT.

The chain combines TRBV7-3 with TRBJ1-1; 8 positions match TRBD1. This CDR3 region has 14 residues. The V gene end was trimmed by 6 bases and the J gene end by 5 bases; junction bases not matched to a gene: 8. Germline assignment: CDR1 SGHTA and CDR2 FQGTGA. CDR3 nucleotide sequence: TGTGCCAGCAGAACCGGGACAGGTGATACTGAAGCTTTCTTT. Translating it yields CASRTGTGDTEAFF.

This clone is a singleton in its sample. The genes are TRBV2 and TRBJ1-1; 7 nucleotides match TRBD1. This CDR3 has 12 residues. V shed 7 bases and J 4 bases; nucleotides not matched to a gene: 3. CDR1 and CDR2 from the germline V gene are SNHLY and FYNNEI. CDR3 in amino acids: CASKRDSTEAFF. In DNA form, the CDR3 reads TGTGCCAGCAAACGGGACAGCACTGAAGCTTTCTTT.

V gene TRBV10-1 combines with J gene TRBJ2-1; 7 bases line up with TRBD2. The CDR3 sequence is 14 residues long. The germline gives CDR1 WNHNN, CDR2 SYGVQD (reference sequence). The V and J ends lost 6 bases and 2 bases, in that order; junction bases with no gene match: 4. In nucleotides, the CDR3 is TGCGCCAGCAGCGCAAGCGGGGCCTACAATGAGCAGTTCTTC. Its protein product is CASSASGAYNEQFF.

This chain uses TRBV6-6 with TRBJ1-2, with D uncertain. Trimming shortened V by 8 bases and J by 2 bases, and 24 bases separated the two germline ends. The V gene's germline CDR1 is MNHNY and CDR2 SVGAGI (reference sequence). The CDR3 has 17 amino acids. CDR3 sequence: CASCPNDWTLTNYGYTF. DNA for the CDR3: TGTGCCAGCTGTCCCAATGATTGGACGCTCACAAACTATGGCTACACCTTC.

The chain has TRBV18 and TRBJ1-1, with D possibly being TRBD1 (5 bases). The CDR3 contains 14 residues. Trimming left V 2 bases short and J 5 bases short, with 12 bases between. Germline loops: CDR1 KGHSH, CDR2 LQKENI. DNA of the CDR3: TGTGCCAGCTCACCAGGAGTCTCAGGGACTGAAGCTTTCTTT. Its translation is CASSPGVSGTEAFF.

The DNA for the CDR3 is TGTGCCAGCAGTGAAGGAATGGGGTCATACGAGCAGTACTTC. Protein: CASSEGMGSYEQYF. The chain links TRBV6-1 to TRBJ2-7, with D unresolved. The V end was cut by 1 base, the J end by 4 bases, with 11 bases between. CDR3 size: 14 residues. In germline, CDR1 is MNHNS, CDR2 SASEGT.